Detailed here is one T cell receptor beta chain. What it recognizes is unknown. The data originate from a study of cytomegalovirus exposure and HLA in healthy donors. Study in general: Caucasian-associated ancestry cluster membership applied to about four fifths of several hundred genotyped donors.

This PCR relied on a set of 60 Vbeta primers and 13 Jbeta primers. TCRdb's copy holds only in-frame clones and misses some; the assay was immunoSEQ multiplex PCR. The sample shows 90,000 to 120,000 clones, over 60% of them seen only once. Points from the study as a whole: Among immune exposure information, only CMV serostatus was available.

This CDR3 is built from 15 residues. The germline V gene encodes CDR1 SGDLS and CDR2 YYNGEE. The V gene end was trimmed by 0 bases and the J gene end by 7 bases; junction bases not matched to a gene: 8. This chain connects TRBV9 to TRBJ2-5; TRBD1 aligns across 8 bases. The sequencing input was PBMCs. The receptor's source is a man aged 55 to 69 in good health and CMV-seropositive. CDR3 sequence reads: CASSVGQGPRGTQYF. In DNA form, the CDR3 reads TGTGCCAGCAGCGTAGGACAGGGGCCTCGAGGGACCCAGTACTTC.